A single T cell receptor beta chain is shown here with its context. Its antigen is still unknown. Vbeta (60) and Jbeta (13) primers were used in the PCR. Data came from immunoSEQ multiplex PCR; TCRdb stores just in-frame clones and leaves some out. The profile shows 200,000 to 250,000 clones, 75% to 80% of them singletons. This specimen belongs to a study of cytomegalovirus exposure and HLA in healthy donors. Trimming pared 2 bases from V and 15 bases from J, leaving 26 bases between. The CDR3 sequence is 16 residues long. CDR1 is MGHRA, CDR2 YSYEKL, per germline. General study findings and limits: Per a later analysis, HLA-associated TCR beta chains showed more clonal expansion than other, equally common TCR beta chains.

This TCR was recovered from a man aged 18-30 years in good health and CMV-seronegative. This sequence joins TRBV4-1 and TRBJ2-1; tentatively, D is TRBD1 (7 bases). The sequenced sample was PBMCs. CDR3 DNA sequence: TGCGCCAGCAGCCAAACGGGGGACAGTCCCCTTAGGCAATGGTTCTTC. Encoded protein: CASSQTGDSPLRQWFF.